The rows below give T cell receptor beta chains drawn from one sample of a study of blood T cell repertoires in COVID-19. Profiled with immunoSEQ multiplex PCR; TCRdb holds only in-frame clones, not every one. Seen here are over 250,000 clones, around 89% observed once, and the top ten hold about 12%. What was sequenced was peripheral blood. These TCRs come from a woman aged 55-70 years with acute or convalescent COVID-19. The CDR3 runs from the conserved cysteine through the conserved F or W. The order of the fields is CDR3 length, J gene, clone size, D gene, V gene, CDR3 DNA, CDR3 protein. The D gene is left open where the match is weak. Clone size appears in some rows only: once, few, many, or a class for an expanded clone.

cdr3_length: 16; j_call: TRBJ1-1; clone_size: once; d_call: NA; v_call: TRBV6-2/TRBV6-3; cdr3_nt: TGTGCCAGCCGCCCCCCTGAGTCAAGGGGTTACACTGAAGCTTTCTTT; cdr3_aa: CASRPPESRGYTEAFF
cdr3_length: 15; j_call: TRBJ2-5; clone_size: NA; d_call: TRBD2; v_call: TRBV15; cdr3_nt: TGTGCCACCAGCAGAGAAGGGACTAGCGGTGAGACCCAGTACTTC; cdr3_aa: CATSREGTSGETQYF
cdr3_length: 13; j_call: TRBJ2-2; clone_size: NA; d_call: TRBD1; v_call: TRBV29-1; cdr3_nt: TGCAGCGTGGGGACAGGGCATACCGGGGAGCTGTTTTTT; cdr3_aa: CSVGTGHTGELFF
cdr3_length: 16; j_call: TRBJ1-6; clone_size: NA; d_call: NA; v_call: TRBV7-2; cdr3_nt: TGTGCCAGCAGCTCCCACATGGGGGCGTATAATTCACCCCTCCACTTT; cdr3_aa: CASSSHMGAYNSPLHF
cdr3_length: 12; j_call: TRBJ1-4; clone_size: NA; d_call: NA; v_call: TRBV28; cdr3_nt: TGTGCCAGCAGTCAAAATCGGGAAAAACTGTTTTTT; cdr3_aa: CASSQNREKLFF
cdr3_length: 13; j_call: TRBJ1-3; clone_size: NA; d_call: NA; v_call: TRBV4-2; cdr3_nt: TGTGCCAGCAGCCAAGATCGAGCTAACACCATATATTTT; cdr3_aa: CASSQDRANTIYF
cdr3_length: 12; j_call: TRBJ1-1; clone_size: NA; d_call: NA; v_call: TRBV29-1; cdr3_nt: TGCAGCGTTGTAGGAACAGGGTCTGAAGCTTTCTTT; cdr3_aa: CSVVGTGSEAFF
cdr3_length: 12; j_call: TRBJ1-6; clone_size: NA; d_call: NA; v_call: TRBV3-1/TRBV3-2; cdr3_nt: TGTGCCAGCATGGGGCGGAATTCACCCCTCCACTTT; cdr3_aa: CASMGRNSPLHF
cdr3_length: 14; j_call: TRBJ1-2; clone_size: NA; d_call: TRBD1; v_call: TRBV28; cdr3_nt: TGTGCCAGCAGCCGTCTGGGACAGGGCTATGGCTACACCTTC; cdr3_aa: CASSRLGQGYGYTF
cdr3_length: 15; j_call: TRBJ1-4; clone_size: NA; d_call: TRBD1; v_call: TRBV19; cdr3_nt: TGTGCCAGTAGTGCCGGGACAGGGGGAAATGAAAAACTGTTTTTT; cdr3_aa: CASSAGTGGNEKLFF
cdr3_length: 16; j_call: TRBJ2-2; clone_size: few; d_call: TRBD2; v_call: TRBV18; cdr3_nt: TGTGCCAGCTCACCCCGGACTAGCGGGAGCACCGGGGAGCTGTTTTTT; cdr3_aa: CASSPRTSGSTGELFF
cdr3_length: 15; j_call: TRBJ2-1; clone_size: NA; d_call: TRBD2; v_call: TRBV4-2; cdr3_nt: TGTGCCAGCAGCCACTCTAGCGGCTCCTACAATGAGCAGTTCTTC; cdr3_aa: CASSHSSGSYNEQFF
cdr3_length: 14; j_call: TRBJ2-1; clone_size: NA; d_call: NA; v_call: TRBV7-8; cdr3_nt: TGTGCCAGCAGCCCGCGGAGGGCCCACAATGAGCAGTTCTTC; cdr3_aa: CASSPRRAHNEQFF
cdr3_length: 13; j_call: TRBJ1-2; clone_size: NA; d_call: TRBD1; v_call: TRBV3-1/TRBV3-2; cdr3_nt: TGTGCCAGCAGAACGACAGGGGGCGCTGGCTACACCTTC; cdr3_aa: CASRTTGGAGYTF
cdr3_length: 15; j_call: TRBJ2-5; clone_size: NA; d_call: TRBD2; v_call: TRBV5-1; cdr3_nt: TGCGCCAGCAGCTCCCTCCTAGCGGGGGAAGAGACCCAGTACTTC; cdr3_aa: CASSSLLAGEETQYF
cdr3_length: 13; j_call: TRBJ1-2; clone_size: NA; d_call: NA; v_call: TRBV24-1; cdr3_nt: TGTGCCACCAGTAGCCAGGGATCGTATGGCTACACCTTC; cdr3_aa: CATSSQGSYGYTF
cdr3_length: 15; j_call: TRBJ2-7; clone_size: NA; d_call: TRBD1; v_call: TRBV28; cdr3_nt: TGTGCCAGCAGTCCCCATCGACAGGGTTCCTACGAGCAGTACTTC; cdr3_aa: CASSPHRQGSYEQYF
cdr3_length: 17; j_call: TRBJ2-6; clone_size: NA; d_call: NA; v_call: TRBV5-4; cdr3_nt: TGTGCCAGCAGCTCGAGACAGGTCCGGCCTGGGGCCAACGTCCTGACTTTC; cdr3_aa: CASSSRQVRPGANVLTF
cdr3_length: 14; j_call: TRBJ2-7; clone_size: NA; d_call: TRBD2; v_call: TRBV27; cdr3_nt: TGTGCCACCCGAACTAGCGGGGGGACCTACGAGCAGTACTTC; cdr3_aa: CATRTSGGTYEQYF
cdr3_length: 15; j_call: TRBJ2-1; clone_size: NA; d_call: TRBD2; v_call: TRBV5-4; cdr3_nt: TGTGCCAGCAGCTCTACACTAGCGGGAAGGGTAGAGCAGTTCTTC; cdr3_aa: CASSSTLAGRVEQFF
cdr3_length: 17; j_call: TRBJ2-7; clone_size: NA; d_call: NA; v_call: TRBV7-9; cdr3_nt: TGTGCCAGCAGTCCACGTCTCCAAACTGCAAACTCCTACGAGCAGTACTTC; cdr3_aa: CASSPRLQTANSYEQYF
cdr3_length: 15; j_call: TRBJ1-2; clone_size: NA; d_call: NA; v_call: TRBV7-9; cdr3_nt: TGTGCCAGCAGCTTACCCCTCGGGGTTAACTATGGCTACACCTTC; cdr3_aa: CASSLPLGVNYGYTF
cdr3_length: 12; j_call: TRBJ2-7; clone_size: NA; d_call: NA; v_call: TRBV6-1; cdr3_nt: TGTGCCAGCAGTGAACAGATTTACGAGCAGTACTTC; cdr3_aa: CASSEQIYEQYF
cdr3_length: 14; j_call: TRBJ2-7; clone_size: NA; d_call: NA; v_call: TRBV6-1; cdr3_nt: TGTGCCAGCAGTGAAGCCAGGGGTCGGTACGAGCAGTACTTC; cdr3_aa: CASSEARGRYEQYF
cdr3_length: 12; j_call: TRBJ1-5; clone_size: NA; d_call: NA; v_call: TRBV28; cdr3_nt: TGTGCCAGCACTCTAGACGGCCAGCCCCAGCATTTT; cdr3_aa: CASTLDGQPQHF
cdr3_length: 15; j_call: TRBJ2-1; clone_size: once; d_call: NA; v_call: TRBV3-1/TRBV3-2; cdr3_nt: TGTGCCAGCAGCCAAGGGAGAAGCTCCTACAATGAGCAGTTCTTC; cdr3_aa: CASSQGRSSYNEQFF
cdr3_length: 14; j_call: TRBJ1-1; clone_size: NA; d_call: NA; v_call: TRBV13; cdr3_nt: TGTGCCAGCAGCCAGACGGGGATGAGGATTGAAGCTTTCTTT; cdr3_aa: CASSQTGMRIEAFF
cdr3_length: 13; j_call: TRBJ1-5; clone_size: NA; d_call: NA; v_call: TRBV7-8; cdr3_nt: TGTGCCAGCAGCTTACGGGGAGGGCAACCCCAGCATTTT; cdr3_aa: CASSLRGGQPQHF
cdr3_length: 12; j_call: TRBJ2-7; clone_size: NA; d_call: NA; v_call: TRBV12-3/TRBV12-4; cdr3_nt: TGTGCCAGCAGTTTGAGTAGCTGGGAGCAGTACTTC; cdr3_aa: CASSLSSWEQYF
cdr3_length: 11; j_call: TRBJ1-6; clone_size: NA; d_call: NA; v_call: TRBV18; cdr3_nt: TGTGCCAGCTCACATCAGGAAGAACTGCACTTT; cdr3_aa: CASSHQEELHF
cdr3_length: 14; j_call: TRBJ2-3; clone_size: once; d_call: NA; v_call: TRBV2; cdr3_nt: TGTGCCAGCAGCGAACAGGGCCCCCCAGATACGCAGTATTTT; cdr3_aa: CASSEQGPPDTQYF
cdr3_length: 19; j_call: TRBJ2-6; clone_size: NA; d_call: TRBD1; v_call: TRBV7-9; cdr3_nt: TGTGCCAGCAGCTTAGGGGCCGGGACAGGGGGTTATGGGGCCAACGTCCTGACTTTC; cdr3_aa: CASSLGAGTGGYGANVLTF
cdr3_length: 15; j_call: TRBJ2-2; clone_size: NA; d_call: TRBD1; v_call: TRBV18; cdr3_nt: TGTGCCAGCTCACCATTTCAGGGGGCGTCCGGGGAGCTGTTTTTT; cdr3_aa: CASSPFQGASGELFF
cdr3_length: 16; j_call: TRBJ2-3; clone_size: once; d_call: NA; v_call: TRBV28; cdr3_nt: TGTGCCAGCAGCCCGACGGAGCGGGCCAGCACAGATACGCAGTATTTT; cdr3_aa: CASSPTERASTDTQYF
cdr3_length: 14; j_call: TRBJ2-3; clone_size: NA; d_call: TRBD1; v_call: TRBV18; cdr3_nt: TGTGCCAGCTCCTTCGGACAGGGCACAGATACGCAGTATTTT; cdr3_aa: CASSFGQGTDTQYF
cdr3_length: 15; j_call: TRBJ1-5; clone_size: NA; d_call: NA; v_call: TRBV3-1/TRBV3-2; cdr3_nt: TGTGCCAGCAGCCAAGATCCCAGGGCCAATCAGCCCCAGCATTTT; cdr3_aa: CASSQDPRANQPQHF
cdr3_length: 12; j_call: TRBJ1-1; clone_size: NA; d_call: TRBD1; v_call: TRBV27; cdr3_nt: TGTGCCAGCAGTTTATCAGGGGGCGAAGCTTTCTTT; cdr3_aa: CASSLSGGEAFF
cdr3_length: 16; j_call: TRBJ1-3; clone_size: NA; d_call: NA; v_call: TRBV25-1; cdr3_nt: TGTGCCAGCAGTGAAACCCCGACACACTCTGGAAACACCATATATTTT; cdr3_aa: CASSETPTHSGNTIYF
cdr3_length: 17; j_call: TRBJ2-1; clone_size: NA; d_call: NA; v_call: TRBV6-1; cdr3_nt: TGTGCCAGCAGTGAATCCCCGGGACTGGGGTCGAACAATGAGCAGTTCTTC; cdr3_aa: CASSESPGLGSNNEQFF
cdr3_length: 15; j_call: TRBJ1-1; clone_size: NA; d_call: TRBD1; v_call: TRBV19; cdr3_nt: TGTGCCAGTAGTATAGGGACAGGGGGGTACACTGAAGCTTTCTTT; cdr3_aa: CASSIGTGGYTEAFF
cdr3_length: 15; j_call: TRBJ2-7; clone_size: NA; d_call: NA; v_call: TRBV7-2; cdr3_nt: TGTGCCAGCAGCCATAGGACGGCGGGCCCCTACGAGCAGTACTTC; cdr3_aa: CASSHRTAGPYEQYF
cdr3_length: 14; j_call: TRBJ1-1; clone_size: NA; d_call: NA; v_call: TRBV9; cdr3_nt: TGTGCCAGCAGCGTAGTGTCGGGAAACACTGAAGCTTTCTTT; cdr3_aa: CASSVVSGNTEAFF
cdr3_length: 12; j_call: TRBJ1-2; clone_size: NA; d_call: TRBD1; v_call: TRBV6-5; cdr3_nt: TGTGCCAGCACCGAACAGGGGGATGGCTACACCTTC; cdr3_aa: CASTEQGDGYTF
cdr3_length: 17; j_call: TRBJ1-5; clone_size: NA; d_call: TRBD1; v_call: TRBV5-1; cdr3_nt: TGCGCCAGCAGCTTGGGGACAGGGGGCGGTAGCAATCAGCCCCAGCATTTT; cdr3_aa: CASSLGTGGGSNQPQHF
cdr3_length: 15; j_call: TRBJ2-5; clone_size: NA; d_call: TRBD2; v_call: TRBV4-3; cdr3_nt: TGCGCCAGCAGCCCCGGGACTAGCGGAACGGAGACCCAGTACTTC; cdr3_aa: CASSPGTSGTETQYF
cdr3_length: 13; j_call: TRBJ2-7; clone_size: NA; d_call: TRBD2; v_call: TRBV19; cdr3_nt: TGTGCCAGTAGTATAAGCGGGGGCAGGGAGCAGTACTTC; cdr3_aa: CASSISGGREQYF
cdr3_length: 13; j_call: TRBJ1-1; clone_size: NA; d_call: TRBD1; v_call: TRBV2; cdr3_nt: TGTGCCAGCAGTGGACAGGGGCACACTGAAGCTTTCTTT; cdr3_aa: CASSGQGHTEAFF
cdr3_length: 15; j_call: TRBJ2-7; clone_size: once; d_call: TRBD2; v_call: TRBV27; cdr3_nt: TGTGCCAGCAGTTTAGTCGCGGGAGTATACTACGAGCAGTACTTC; cdr3_aa: CASSLVAGVYYEQYF
cdr3_length: 21; j_call: TRBJ2-1; clone_size: NA; d_call: TRBD2; v_call: TRBV19; cdr3_nt: TGTGCCAGTAGTATCTCTAGAGGGTGGACTAGCGGGAGGGCCAGGAATGATGAGCAGTTCTTC; cdr3_aa: CASSISRGWTSGRARNDEQFF
cdr3_length: 15; j_call: TRBJ2-7; clone_size: NA; d_call: NA; v_call: TRBV27; cdr3_nt: TGTGCCAGCAGTTCGGCCGGGACTCGGACTTATGAGCAGTACTTC; cdr3_aa: CASSSAGTRTYEQYF
cdr3_length: 15; j_call: TRBJ2-3; clone_size: NA; d_call: TRBD2; v_call: TRBV7-3; cdr3_nt: TGTGCCAGCAGCTTTAGCGGGGCCACAGAAGATACGCAGTATTTT; cdr3_aa: CASSFSGATEDTQYF
cdr3_length: 13; j_call: TRBJ2-3; clone_size: NA; d_call: NA; v_call: TRBV9; cdr3_nt: TGTGCCAGCAGCCTATACGACACAGATACGCAGTATTTT; cdr3_aa: CASSLYDTDTQYF